This T cell receptor (beta chain) was recorded in a study of CD8 T cells in ankylosing spondylitis. Study results and limitations: Researchers reportedly found disease-linked clones significantly enriched in matched ankylosing spondylitis synovial fluid. In ankylosing spondylitis blood, a motif of several highly homologous TCR beta variants appeared characteristic.

In its sample, this clonotype was seen many times. The antigen remains unidentified. Researchers built TCR beta libraries using quantitative 5'-RACE with molecular barcodes. TCRdb re-called the 5' RACE reads with MiXCR, one entry per CDR3 protein. The profile shows about 230,000 distinct CDR3 sequences, approximately 7.6% of them singletons. V lost 3 bases and J lost 7, with 17 bases in between. The CDR3 has 15 amino acids. Per the germline V gene, CDR1 is SGDLS and CDR2 is YYNGEE. The gene calls are TRBV9 and TRBJ2-4, with D tentatively TRBD2 (5 bases). The specimen was blood, either unsorted or a sorted T cell fraction (not recorded which). The origin of this receptor is a female donor with ankylosing spondylitis or in good health (not recorded which). CDR3 DNA: TGTGCCAGCAGCGCCCCCGGGTCTGCGGGCAACATTCAGTACTTC. Translating it yields CASSAPGSAGNIQYF.